This TCR beta chain was obtained from a study of cytomegalovirus exposure and HLA in healthy donors (dated by TCRdb to the late 2010s). As for the study more broadly: According to an earlier analysis of several hundred of the donors, about 170 million T cells yielded some 110 million unique TCR beta sequences and approximately 300 Gb of sequence data. The later analysis used no new phenotypic data to find candidate immune exposures, relying instead on TCR beta sequences and their occurrence across donors. The number of typed donors differed by locus: about 629-630 for A, B, C, DRB1 and DQB1; some 500 for DQA1; 606 for DPA1; and some 450 for DPB1. Of the 350 to 400 genotyped donors, about 80% fell in the genetic ancestry cluster associated with self-reported Caucasian donors. An earlier analysis of 587 of the donors applied high-throughput TCR beta sequencing to assess whether each TCR beta V gene segment acted as functional or pseudogenic. Every repertoire in the discovery cohort had been generated on one and the same sequencing platform. Class I and class II HLA loci were covered by the typing at four-digit resolution. A later analysis re-analyzed previously published TCR beta repertoires from approximately 700 donors and added high-resolution HLA genotyping to study TCR occurrence patterns. The aim of the study was to test whether cataloging public T cell receptors could identify signatures of past pathogen exposure. The T cell repertoires of 700 or so subjects were profiled by immunosequencing and related to cytomegalovirus serostatus. On average, 235,054 unique TCR beta nucleotide sequences were sequenced per donor among fewer than 500 genotyped donors of the cohort, with roughly 19% of those sequences being non-productive. Four to six DR-DQ haplotypes were handled as single units for association and clustering, since linkage in the cohort was strong. To predict cytomegalovirus infection status, the study brought together high-throughput TCR immunosequencing, statistical association of individual TCRs with disease status, and machine learning. Approximately 300 gigabases of sequencing data and around 80 million unique TCR sequences made up an early release that covered about 640 HLA-typed donors. A later genetic analysis took genome-wide SNP genotypes for about 55% of the roughly 700 donors and used that subset as a discovery cohort. A separate validation cohort of 90 to 150 different subjects was used in addition to the roughly 700-subject first cohort. Alongside the repertoire data, information on donor age, sex, ethnicity and CMV serostatus was compiled. Overall study outcomes, separate from this receptor: A later analysis found that HLA-associated TCR beta chains were more clonally expanded and had lower generation probabilities than equally common non-associated chains. A further reported finding was that TCR beta sequences accurately predicted the HLA-A and HLA-B alleles for most subjects in the first cohort. For the cohort, immune exposure information was limited to CMV serostatus. The cohort was sequenced for TCR beta chains only, and without alpha or paired-chain data the features that could be detected were limited. A cluster of highly shared sequence variants was judged likely to represent a technical artifact of the sequencing pipeline. Most TCR sequences were observed very rarely across donors, whereas some public TCRs were present in many individuals. In a later genetic analysis, fewer N-insertions in productive TCRs were reported among donors in an Asian-associated ancestry cluster than the roughly 700-donor mean. Because some donors lacked HLA typing at each locus, the association tests relied only on the typed subset. Correlated functional status among segregating V segments might reflect linkage disequilibrium, but an unknown experimental factor could not be ruled out. Because counts were too low, seventeen rarely observed V segments, including chromosome 9 orphons, were excluded from the earlier analysis of several hundred of the donors. Several of the top co-occurrence clusters appeared to be linked to parvovirus B19, influenza, CMV and Epstein-Barr virus, according to a later analysis. In vitro tests confirmed that a few of the cytomegalovirus-associated TCR beta chains recognize cytomegalovirus antigens. The presence/absence analyses assumed that sequencing depth was roughly uniform across donors, and that assumption may not be true. When HLA alleles, especially DR and DQ, strongly co-occurred, attributing TCR associations to individual alleles was difficult. Specific HLA alleles were associated with over 15,000 TCR beta sequences at a false discovery rate of 0.05 in a later analysis. The authors suggested that the approach could potentially be extended to other disease states and immunological phenotypes. In both the original and validation cohorts, the classifier was reported to diagnose cytomegalovirus status with high specificity and sensitivity. In an earlier analysis of around 600 of the donors, most TCR beta V segments were observed in productive rearrangements about 87% or about 30% of the time, broadly matching IMGT annotations. V-gene and J-gene trimming of TCR beta chains was associated with a missense DCLRE1C variant in a later genetic analysis, and the association was replicated in an independent cohort. The 87-base-pair reads could not distinguish some IMGT-functional V segments, including TRBV6-2 and TRBV6-3, so those segments were excluded. A total of 150 to 200 TCR beta chains were listed by the study as associated with cytomegalovirus. In a later analysis, most CMV-associated TCR beta chains were found to appear HLA-restricted, with HLA associations seemingly driven largely by CMV exposure. According to a later analysis, TCR association rates differed among HLA loci, with DRB1 alleles showing the most associated TCRs and HLA-C alleles showing the fewest.

As to this clone: Its target antigen remains unknown. Base-call qualities are not available, and no considerably larger clone is one nucleotide away.

The cohort consisted of 650 to 850 healthy bone marrow donors. At the time of sampling, all cohort members were nominally healthy, though unrecorded immune exposures were likely present. The donor was CMV seronegative and belonged to the group of approximately 320 seronegative cohort members. A peripheral blood sample was collected from each donor, and TCR beta sequencing was performed on peripheral blood mononuclear cells. The Qiagen DNeasy Blood Extraction Kit was used to extract genomic DNA from the blood cell samples. Libraries were prepared through the immunoSEQ multiplex PCR assay. A mixture of 60 forward primers for TCR Vbeta segments and 13 reverse primers for TCR Jbeta segments was used in the multiplex PCR. The CDR3 region of rearranged TCR beta genes was amplified from genomic DNA with a multiplex PCR assay. On the Illumina HiSeq System, the amplified TCR beta libraries were sequenced as 87-base-pair reads. Under the source paper's analysis protocol: Across the 500 to 850 repertoires, a later analysis counted tens of millions of unique TCR beta chains, 9.5 million to 13 million of which were shared by at least two donors. Raw reads were error-corrected and collapsed into unique sequences with a nearest-neighbor algorithm that merged closely related sequences to remove PCR and sequencing errors. To assign V, D and J gene segments, CDR3 sequences were aligned to IMGT reference sequences. For a sequence to be retained, a match of at least six nucleotides was required to both a V gene segment and a J gene segment. Rearrangements were classified as productive when the CDR3 lacked stop codons and remained in frame with V and J, and all other rearrangements were classified as non-productive. CDR3 was defined by IMGT convention, running from the second conserved V-encoded cysteine to the conserved J-encoded phenylalanine. Sequences without an unambiguous match to a single V gene segment were excluded from the earlier analysis of 450 to 750 of the donors. In an earlier analysis of roughly 500 of the donors, V segments were called functional above 56.7% productive rearrangements and were called segregating when the between-donor standard deviation exceeded 5%. A statistical classification framework was developed to diagnose cytomegalovirus status using the catalog of TCR beta chain sequences. In a later analysis, TCR nucleotide sequences were compared against IMGT/GENE-DB human TR gene sequences so that V and J genes could be assigned. The TCRdist pipeline was used in a later analysis to assign CDR3 sequences and most-parsimonious VDJ recombination scenarios. In a later analysis, every TCR beta chain was defined by the combination of its CDR3 amino acid sequence and its V-gene family, and reads without a unique V-gene family were dropped. In a later analysis, fewer than 600 highly shared, low-generation-probability nucleotide sequences were removed to address suspected cross-contamination and a sequencing artifact. For each public chain, a later analysis derived a clonal expansion index from normalized ranks of inferred template counts within each repertoire. Generation probabilities in a later analysis came from a VDJ recombination model fitted to out-of-frame rearrangements, and those results were checked against IGoR. In a later analysis, TCR-TCR, TCR-HLA and TCR-CMV co-occurrence was scored with hypergeometric tests, and a repertoire-size bias correction was applied to TCR pairs. To estimate false discovery rates, a later analysis permuted the HLA or CMV assignments 20 times. In a later analysis, co-occurring TCRs were grouped using DBSCAN, with TCRdist sequence similarity added in when clustering inside HLA-allele-positive subsets. Co-occurrence clustering excluded repertoires with fewer than 30,000 or more than 120,000 public chains, plus five with anomalous nucleotide sharing. The table was pulled from immuneACCESS by TCRdb, which kept in-frame rearrangements only. Such tables lose some clones; where checked, under half of the loss comes from unresolved V genes, and the rest has no known cause. V, J and clone size are those of that table, while D and trimming were read from the DNA. The sample table records 130,000 or so clones; about 77% of these occur just once. Approximately 1.2% of the sample belongs to the ten largest clones.

From the cysteine through the phenylalanine, the CDR3 covers 14 amino acids. The CDR3 DNA has 42 bases and is translated from base 1. The junction shows trimming of 0 bases on V and 5 bases on J, plus 10 bases between the germline ends. Via the germline V gene, CDR1 is MGHDK and CDR2 SYGVNS. The V gene is TRBV25-1 and the J gene is TRBJ2-5; the D gene is perhaps TRBD2, from 5 matching bases. Input material: PBMCs. The source of this sequence is a man aged 50 to 59 in good health and CMV-seronegative. The DNA reads as follows: TGTGCCAGCAGTGAATATAAGGGCGGGGAGACCCAGTACTTC. Its translation is CASSEYKGGETQYF.